Sequencing of this TCR beta chain was carried out in a study of monozygotic twins with cystic fibrosis. Study-wide findings and caveats: Median Simpson clonality of 0.0095 suggested naive T cells predominated. Monozygotic CF twin pairs shared significantly more nucleotide-identical clonotypes than unrelated CF individuals did. No link emerged between shared CDR3 counts and age, concordance or severity.

Here immunoSEQ multiplex PCR was the method, and the copy in TCRdb shows in-frame clones only, minus some. Among roughly 28,000 clones listed, 85% were seen once. Worth noting for this clone: What it binds is unknown.

The sequenced sample was blood. The sequence was collected from a girl aged 2 to 10 with cystic fibrosis.

The CDR3 sequence: CASSLRVVGNQPQHF. For the CDR3, the DNA is TGTGCCAGCAGCTTGAGGGTGGTCGGCAATCAGCCCCAGCATTTT. This chain uses TRBV5-8 with TRBJ1-5; D is ambiguous. V gave up 1 base and J gave up 2 bases, with 10 bases separating them. The CDR3 extends over 15 amino acids. Germline CDR1 SGHTS, CDR2 YDEGEE.